The 11 T cell receptor beta chains reported below all come from one sample, sequenced in a study of blood T cells in healthy people across ages. Alongside a J-beta primer mix, a sample-barcoded 5' primer served in a second PCR lasting about 6 to 11 cycles. TCRdb reprocessed the 5' RACE reads with MiXCR, giving one entry per CDR3 protein. The table has approximately 360,000 distinct CDR3 sequences, 45% to 65% seen once. The sample taken for sequencing was blood. All receptors derive from a man aged 60 to 75 in good health.

The chain links TRBV7-2 to TRBJ1-5; D ambiguous. Trimming cost V 1 base and J 5 bases, with 9 bases left between them. This CDR3 has 14 amino acids. Germline V gives CDR1 SGHTA, CDR2 FQGNSA. The CDR3 loop reads CASSLVAGDQPQHF. Here the CDR3 DNA reads TGTGCCAGCAGCTTAGTTGCAGGCGATCAGCCCCAGCATTTT.

This chain joins TRBV28 and TRBJ2-7; TRBD2 agrees at 11 bases. The CDR3 covers 15 residues. J lost 2 bases, V lost 6 bases, and 6 bases had no gene match. In germline, CDR1 is MDHEN, CDR2 SYDVKM. CDR3 in amino acids: CASSHLSGGAYEQYF. CDR3 DNA sequence: TGTGCCAGCAGCCACCTTAGCGGGGGGGCCTACGAGCAGTACTTC.

For the CDR3, the DNA is TGCGCCAGCAGTTCGGGGACAGGACAAGATGAAAAACTGTTTTTT. This encodes CASSSGTGQDEKLFF. The chain carries TRBV5-1 and TRBJ1-4; TRBD1 matches at 8 bases. In germline, CDR1 is SGHRS, CDR2 YFSETQ. The CDR3 covers 15 residues. The V and J ends lost 5 bases and 6 bases, in that order; junction bases with no gene match: 9.

J is TRBJ2-1 and V is TRBV2; 7 bases are shared with TRBD2. This CDR3 region has 13 residues. The junction had 9 bases not matched to a gene; V was cut back by 7 bases and J by 9 bases. From germline, CDR1 is SNHLY and CDR2 FYNNEI. CDR3 region: CASTGSGKSEQFF. The CDR3 nucleotides read TGTGCCAGCACAGGAAGCGGGAAGAGTGAGCAGTTCTTC.

The rearrangement uses TRBV25-1 and TRBJ2-1; a weak D match, TRBD1 (5 bases). Germline CDR1 MGHDK, CDR2 SYGVNS. V dropped 7 bases and J dropped 3 bases, with 13 bases sitting between them. The CDR3 is 14 amino acids. The CDR3 bases are TGTGCCAGCACTGGCCAGGGCAGCTACAATGAGCAGTTCTTC. This sequence encodes CASTGQGSYNEQFF.

This chain links TRBV7-2 with TRBJ2-3; TRBD2 agrees at 9 bases. Germline V lookup: CDR1 SGHTA, CDR2 FQGNSA. This CDR3 is 15 amino acids long. V lost 5 bases and J lost 4; bases outside the gene matches: 7. CDR3 protein: CASSKRAGGADTQYF. CDR3 bases: TGTGCCAGCAGCAAAAGGGCGGGAGGGGCAGATACGCAGTATTTT.

This rearrangement joins TRBV12-3 or TRBV12-4 to TRBJ2-1, with a possible D match to TRBD1 (6 bases). CDR3 length: 15 amino acids. V shed 6 bases and J shed 1 base, with 13 bases lying between them. The CDR3 reads CASSLWGQSYNEQFF. CDR3 nucleotide sequence: TGTGCCAGCAGCCTGTGGGGACAATCCTACAATGAGCAGTTCTTC.

The chain has TRBV4-2 and TRBJ2-7, with 11 positions matching TRBD2. Germline lookup yields CDR1 LGHNA and CDR2 YNFKEQ. The junction had 14 bases not matched to a gene; V was cut back by 5 bases and J by 2 bases. The CDR3 loop spans 18 amino acids. In DNA form, the CDR3 reads TGTGCCAGCAGCATACCCGTTGCCGGGACTAGCGGAACCTACGAGCAGTACTTC. This sequence encodes CASSIPVAGTSGTYEQYF.

The gene calls are TRBV10-3 and TRBJ2-1; D gene uncertain. This CDR3 is built from 14 residues. The V end was cut by 0 bases, the J end by 7 bases, with 10 bases between. CDR1 is ENHRY and CDR2 is SYGVKD in the germline V gene. The CDR3 DNA reads as TGTGCCATCAGTGAGTCTCCGCCAGCGAATGAGCAGTTCTTC. This translates into CAISESPPANEQFF.

This clonotype has a handful of counts. This chain uses TRBV19 with TRBJ2-6, with D maybe TRBD2 (6 bases). V was clipped by 6 bases and J by 0 bases, with 12 bases between them. The CDR3 covers 16 residues. Germline lookup yields CDR1 LNHDA and CDR2 SQIVND (reference sequence). In DNA form, the CDR3 reads TGTGCCAGTAGAAACCCGGGAGCCTCTGGGGCCAACGTCCTGACTTTC. Its translation: CASRNPGASGANVLTF.

The sample holds a few counts of this clonotype. Possible read error: a much larger clone is one base away. The chain joins TRBV27 to TRBJ2-1, with unresolved D. With the DNA end fitting TRBJ2-7 better, the J assignment may be wrong. Germline values: CDR1 MNHEY, CDR2 SMNVEV (reference sequence). The CDR3 covers 14 residues. CDR3 nucleotides: TGTGCCAGCAGCTCCCTGCGGTCCTACAATGAGCAGTACTTC. Translating it yields CASSSLRSYNEQYF.